The 32 T cell receptor beta chains reported below all come from one sample, sequenced in a study of kidney transplant recipient with SARS-CoV-2 infection. Each CDR3 protein gets one entry after TCRdb re-called the reads with MiXCR. The table includes 200,000 to 300,000 distinct CDR3 sequences, 25% to 35% detected once. Here the sequenced sample was a blood sample, taken at baseline and on day 111 from a kidney transplant recipient. The origin of the receptors is a young adult male patient who had COVID-19 and was a kidney transplant recipient. The T cells may partly be graft donor cells.

Regarding this clonotype: This clone may be a read error of a much larger clone one base away. This chain joins TRBV3-1 and TRBJ2-5, with D uncertain. CDR1 LGHDT and CDR2 YNNKEL come from the germline V gene (reference sequence). The CDR3 spans 17 residues. The CDR3 protein is CANSTCRPISFSETQYF. Written as DNA, the CDR3 is TGTGCCAACAGCACATGTCGTCCCATTTCTTTCTCTGAGACCCAGTACTTC.

A remark on this clonotype: A single base separates this from a much larger clone, so it may be a read error. V is TRBV9 and J is TRBJ1-2; weak D call: TRBD1 (6 bases). Germline V gene sequence: CDR1 SGDLS, CDR2 YYNGEE. The CDR3 contains 16 residues. This chain's CDR3 is CASSALTGDNNYGDTF. The CDR3 DNA reads as TGTGCCAGCAGCGCCTTGACAGGAGACAACAACTATGGCGACACCTTC.

As to this clonotype: A much more abundant neighbour one base away suggests this may be a read error. The chain employs TRBV20-1 and TRBJ1-5; 7 bases align to TRBD1. CDR3 length: 15 amino acids. Germline-derived CDR1 and CDR2 are DFQATT and SNEGSKA (reference sequence). CDR3 loop: CSAFPVRQGDQPQQF. CDR3 bases: TGCAGTGCCTTCCCGGTCCGGCAGGGGGATCAGCCCCAGCAATTT.

This clonotype was observed many times. This chain's CDR3 is CASSVNGVSMTDTQYF. The CDR3 nucleotides read TGTGCCAGCAGCGTAAATGGGGTTTCGATGACAGATACGCAGTATTTT. The chain links TRBV9 to TRBJ2-3, with no clear D. This CDR3 comprises 16 residues. Trimming shortened V by 1 base and J by 3 bases, and 15 bases separated the two germline ends. Germline loops: CDR1 SGDLS, CDR2 YYNGEE.

The V gene is TRBV6-5, the J gene TRBJ1-1; D unresolved. V was clipped by 8 bases and J by 0 bases, with 10 bases between them. The germline V gene has CDR1 MNHEY and CDR2 SVGAGI. The CDR3 contains 13 residues. The CDR3 DNA is TGTGCCAGCCGTGAGGTTATGAACACTGAAGCTTTCTTT. It translates to CASREVMNTEAFF.

This clonotype was detected only a few times. The chain employs TRBV5-1 and TRBJ2-3; D call uncertain. Trimming took off 0 bases at V and 6 bases at J, with 8 bases between the two ends. The CDR3 consists of 13 residues. CDR1 SGHRS and CDR2 YFSETQ come from the germline V gene. The CDR3 DNA follows: TGCGCCAGCAGCTTGGAGGGCCTGGATACGCAGTATTTT. Residues: CASSLEGLDTQYF.

This clonotype was seen at least ten times. The genes are TRBV24-1 and TRBJ1-2, with D hard to call. Germline-derived CDR1 and CDR2 are KGHDR and SFDVKD. Trimming removed 6 bases from V and 4 bases from J, with 23 bases in between. The length of the CDR3 is 17 residues. CDR3 DNA: TGTGCCACCAGTAAGATCGTTAGTACCAGAAAGACCTATGGCTACACCTTC. Amino acids: CATSKIVSTRKTYGYTF.

With regard to this clonotype: A read error is possible here, since a much larger clone lies one base away. V is TRBV28 and J is TRBJ2-6, with 10 bases aligning to TRBD1. The CDR3 length is 17 residues. Germline V lookup: CDR1 MDHEN, CDR2 SYDVKM. CDR3 coding DNA: TGTGCCAGCAGTTTATGGGGACAGGGGTCTGGGGCCAACGCCCTGACTTTC. It yields the protein CASSLWGQGSGANALTF.

The sample holds many counts of this clonotype. The J gene is TRBJ1-2, the V gene TRBV9, with a possible D match to TRBD1 (6 bases). Trimming took off 0 bases at V and 7 bases at J, with 13 bases between the two ends. This CDR3 is built from 14 residues. Looked up from germline, CDR1 is SGDLS and CDR2 is YYNGEE. Written as DNA, the CDR3 is TGTGCCAGCAGCGTAGCACAGGGAGGTTCTGGCTACACCTTC. Translation: CASSVAQGGSGYTF.

This clonotype was found a few times. V usage is TRBV5-8 and J usage is TRBJ1-2; no clear D gene. There are 16 residues in the CDR3. Germline CDR1 is SGHTS and CDR2 is YDEGEE. The germline V and J ends were trimmed by 7 bases and 4 bases, with 23 bases remaining between them. The CDR3 coding sequence is TGTGCCAGCGGGCATGCTCATCCACGAAAGACCTATGGCTACACCTTC. Encoded protein: CASGHAHPRKTYGYTF. Using reference TRBV5-8 and TRBJ1-2 for the parts outside the CDR3, the full variable domain is EAGVTQSPTHLIKTRGQQATLRCSPISGHTSVYWYQQALGLGLQFLLWYDEGEERNRGNFPPRFSGRQFPNYSSELNVNALELEDSALYLCASGHAHPRKTYGYTFGSGTRLTVV.

This clonotype has a count of ten or more. J is TRBJ1-2 and V is TRBV7-4, with unresolved D. Per the germline V gene, CDR1 is SGHVT and CDR2 is SQSDAQ. CDR3 size: 17 residues. Trimming took off 5 bases at V and 4 bases at J, with 23 bases between the two ends. CDR3 sequence reads: CASSIYISARKTYGYTF. CDR3 coding DNA: TGTGCCAGCAGCATTTATATTTCAGCTCGAAAGACCTATGGCTACACCTTC.

Many counts were recorded for this clonotype. The CDR3 region is CASSQRGLEIGVDTQYF. The CDR3 nucleotides read TGTGCCAGCAGCCAAAGGGGACTAGAAATCGGGGTAGATACGCAGTATTTT. This chain joins TRBV28 and TRBJ2-3; 8 nucleotides match TRBD2. V was pared by 6 bases and J by 5 bases, with 16 bases of the junction left unmatched. The CDR3 runs to 17 residues. Germline CDR1 is MDHEN and CDR2 is SYDVKM.

On this clonotype itself: A much larger clone lies one base from this, so it may be a read error. The DNA for the CDR3 is TGTGCCACCAGTCAGGACTTTAGTACCAGAAAGGCCTATGGCTACACCTTC. Its translation is CATSQDFSTRKAYGYTF. The chain carries TRBV24-1 and TRBJ1-2; D is unclear. CDR1 and CDR2 (germline): KGHDR, SFDVKD. V lost 6 bases, J lost 4 bases, and 23 bases lay in between. The CDR3 loop spans 17 amino acids.

As regards this clonotype: A much larger clone sits a single nucleotide away, making a read error possible. The J gene is TRBJ1-1, the V gene TRBV20-1, with D tentatively TRBD1 (5 bases). CDR3 size: 16 residues. Germline-derived CDR1 and CDR2 are DFQATT and SNEGSKA (reference sequence). Trimming pared 8 bases from V and 2 bases from J, leaving 24 bases between. The CDR3 is CSSTALATLPNTEAFF. The CDR3 DNA is TGCAGTTCGACAGCCCTGGCGACTTTACCTAACACTGAAGCTTTCTTT.

Concerning this clonotype itself: This could be a read error, since a much larger clone is one nucleotide away. The chain joins TRBV7-7 to TRBJ1-2; no reliable D call. Trimming stripped 5 bases from V and 4 bases from J, with 23 bases between. CDR1 SSHAT and CDR2 FNYEAQ come from the germline V gene (reference sequence). The CDR3 covers 17 residues. CDR3: CASSKVHKCRRTYGYTF. The CDR3 DNA is TGTGCCAGCAGCAAAGTCCATAAGTGCCGAAGGACCTATGGCTACACCTTC.

This clonotype appeared many times. The chain recombines TRBV30 with TRBJ2-2; 10 bases fit TRBD2. CDR3 length equals 21 residues. J was trimmed by 6 bases and V by 5 bases; bases with no gene match: 27. Per the germline V gene, CDR1 is GTSNPN and CDR2 is SVGIG (reference sequence). CDR3 DNA: TGTGCCTGGTCACCCTTCGGACGGGACTTGCTAGCGGGAGTCCCCCCCGGGGAGCTGTTTTTT. It is translated as CAWSPFGRDLLAGVPPGELFF.

Concerning this clonotype itself: This may arise from a read error, as a much more abundant clone is one base away. This sequence joins TRBV8-2 and TRBJ2-6; the table's TRBD1 call for D was not verified on the DNA. TRBV8-2 is a recognized pseudogene. This CDR3 is built from 17 residues. Written as DNA, the CDR3 is TGTGGCGCTTCCGACAGGATAACACAAAGTCGGGCCAACGTCCTGACTTTC. This encodes CGASDRITQSRANVLTF.

In the case of this clonotype: Given a much more abundant clone one base away, this may be a read error. Likely a read error: the CDR3 ends without its conserved phenylalanine or tryptophan. V is TRBV6-1 and J is TRBJ2-7, with TRBD2 identical over 7 bases. The CDR3 runs to 16 residues. The V gene's germline CDR1 is MNHNS and CDR2 SASEGT. J was trimmed by 0 bases and V by 2 bases; bases with no gene match: 7. CDR3: CASSEMGGDSSYEQYL. The CDR3 region has the DNA TGTGCCAGCAGTGAAATGGGGGGGGACTCCTCCTACGAGCAGTACCTC.

The table lists this clonotype with many counts. The CDR3 DNA reads TGTGCCAGCAGTCTAGGGGAACGCTCTAGAAAGACCTATGGCTACACCTTC. Protein sequence: CASSLGERSRKTYGYTF. The V gene is TRBV6-8, the J gene TRBJ1-2; maybe TRBD1 (5 bases). V was clipped by 5 bases and J by 4 bases, with 23 bases between them. The CDR3 is 17 amino acids. Germline-derived CDR1 and CDR2 are MNHGY and SAAAGT.

With regard to this clonotype: This sequence may be a read error, since a much larger clone differs from it by one base. The chain recombines TRBV6-5 with TRBJ2-1; a weak D match, TRBD2 (5 bases). Germline assignment: CDR1 MNHEY and CDR2 SVGAGI. This CDR3 region has 15 residues. The CDR3 sequence is CTSSFNAGNYNEQFF. The CDR3 DNA is TGTACCAGCAGTTTCAACGCGGGTAACTACAATGAGCAGTTCTTC.

This clonotype was seen many times. The chain links TRBV6-6 to TRBJ1-3; D unclear. From germline, CDR1 is MNHNY and CDR2 SVGAGI (reference sequence). The CDR3 sequence is 11 residues long. Deletions cut 8 bases from V and 4 bases from J, with 6 bases between. The CDR3 nucleotides read TGTGCCAGCTCTGGGGGAAACACCATATATTTT. The encoded protein is CASSGGNTIYF.

This clonotype was counted ten times or more. The chain joins TRBV13 to TRBJ2-1, with D maybe TRBD2 (6 bases). CDR1 PRHDT and CDR2 FYEKMQ come from the germline V gene (reference sequence). Trimming removed 4 bases from V and 4 bases from J, with 17 bases in between. The CDR3 totals 16 residues. DNA for the CDR3: TGTGCCAGCAGCTCGTCCCCTAGCGAGGTGTACAATGAGCAGTTCTTC. Translating it yields CASSSSPSEVYNEQFF.

This rearrangement joins TRBV6-6 to TRBJ2-5; D gene unclear. V was clipped by 6 bases and J by 5 bases, with 7 bases between them. Germline V lookup: CDR1 MNHNY, CDR2 SVGAGI (reference sequence). This CDR3 is 11 amino acids long. CDR3: CASSPAETQYF. CDR3 bases: TGTGCCAGCAGCCCCGCCGAGACCCAGTACTTC.

Remarks on this clonotype: A much larger clone differs by one base, so this may be a read error. The rearrangement links TRBV5-4 to TRBJ1-2; no reliable D call. Trimming removed 7 bases from V and 4 bases from J, with 23 bases in between. Germline V CDR1 and CDR2: SGHNT, YYREEE (reference sequence). The CDR3 sequence is 16 residues long. CDR3 DNA sequence: TGTGCCAGCCTAGACGTCGTACCAGGAAAGACCTATGGCTACACCTTC. Translating it yields CASLDVVPGKTYGYTF. The full variable domain, its missing parts supplied by reference TRBV5-4 and TRBJ1-2, is ETGVTQSPTHLIKTRGQQVTLRCSSQSGHNTVSWYQQALGQGPQFIFQYYREEENGRGNFPPRFSGLQFPNYSSELNVNALELDDSALYLCASLDVVPGKTYGYTFGSGTRLTVV.

Ten or more counts support this clonotype. The chain recombines TRBV5-1 with TRBJ2-3; 10 positions match TRBD1. Germline CDR1 SGHRS, CDR2 YFSETQ. The CDR3 is made up of 15 amino acids. Losses at the gene ends were 4 bases for V and 0 bases for J; bases not matched to a gene: 2. The DNA of the CDR3 is TGCGCCAGCAGCGGGGACAGGGGCAGCACAGATACGCAGTATTTT. It encodes CASSGDRGSTDTQYF.

This clonotype turned up a few times. This clone may be a read error of a much larger clone one base away. The rearrangement uses TRBV7-2 and TRBJ2-2; possibly TRBD2 for D (6 bases). The CDR3 is 16 amino acids. Germline CDR1 SGHTA, CDR2 FQGNSA. Deletions cut 2 bases from V and 3 bases from J, with 13 bases between. This CDR3 is CASSLSGGEDTGELFF. DNA of the CDR3: TGTGCCAGCAGCTTATCGGGCGGGGAGGACACCGGGGAGCTGTTTTTT.

Many counts were recorded for this clonotype. This chain uses TRBV12-3 or TRBV12-4 with TRBJ1-2; tentatively, D is TRBD1 (5 bases). V was cut by 2 bases and J by 5 bases, with 9 bases left in between. The CDR3 length is 13 residues. The CDR3 DNA reads TGTGCCAGCAGTTTACTACAGGAGTATGGCTACACCTTC. Translation: CASSLLQEYGYTF.

Points on this clonotype: This may be a read error: a much more frequent sequence differs by one nucleotide. The chain carries TRBV7-2 and TRBJ1-2; no clear D gene. The germline V gene encodes CDR1 SGHTA and CDR2 FQGNSA. V lost 3 bases and J lost 4, with 21 bases in between. The CDR3 runs to 17 residues. The chain's CDR3 is CASSLLTRDEKTYGYTF. In nucleotides, the CDR3 is TGTGCCAGCAGCTTGCTAACCAGAGACGAAAAGACCTATGGCTACACCTTC.

This clonotype showed up just a few times. A clone one base away is much larger, so this may be a read error. V usage is TRBV2 and J usage is TRBJ2-7, with 9 bases matching TRBD1. This CDR3 is built from 14 residues. Germline V gene sequence: CDR1 SNHLY, CDR2 FYNNEI. V was clipped by 8 bases and J by 4 bases; unmatched bases: 9. The CDR3 region is CASAGTGWRYEQYF. As DNA, the CDR3 is TGTGCCAGCGCCGGGACAGGGTGGCGTTACGAGCAGTACTTC.

Notes on this clonotype: It is likely a read error: a sequence one base away is far more abundant. Lacking the conserved final phenylalanine or tryptophan, this CDR3 likely reflects a read error. No DNA is shown, since the ends of the CDR3 on it are uncertain; the CDR3 is the one TCRdb lists. The chain combines TRBV3-2 with TRBJ2-4. TRBV3-2 corresponds to a pseudogene. A total of 11 residues make up the CDR3, ends included. The CDR3 here is CASSRSYEQYY.

Concerning this clonotype itself: This sequence may be a read error, since a much larger clone differs from it by one base. This chain links TRBV25-1 with TRBJ2-3, with D possibly being TRBD1 (6 bases). Per the germline V gene, CDR1 is MGHDK and CDR2 is SYGVNS. V gave up 11 bases and J gave up 5 bases, with 20 bases separating them. The CDR3 covers 14 residues. The chain's CDR3 is CAGGNTGYQDTQYF. The CDR3 DNA reads TGTGCCGGCGGAAACACAGGGTATCAAGATACGCAGTATTTT. Complete variable domain (other parts from reference TRBV25-1 and TRBJ2-3): EADIYQTPRYLVIGTGKKITLECSQTMGHDKMYWYQQDPGMELHLIHYSYGVNSTEKGDLSSESTVSRIRTEHFPLTLESARPSHTSQYLCAGGNTGYQDTQYFGPGTRLTVL.

This clonotype was seen many times. The chain recombines TRBV6-8 with TRBJ1-2; D not resolved. This CDR3 has 17 amino acids. With 5 bases removed from V and 4 bases from J, the gap between germline ends came to 23 bases. Germline values: CDR1 MNHGY, CDR2 SAAAGT. The CDR3 DNA reads TGTGCCAGCAGTATTAGAAGACGCTCTAGAAAGACCTATGGCTACACCTTC. This gives the protein CASSIRRRSRKTYGYTF.